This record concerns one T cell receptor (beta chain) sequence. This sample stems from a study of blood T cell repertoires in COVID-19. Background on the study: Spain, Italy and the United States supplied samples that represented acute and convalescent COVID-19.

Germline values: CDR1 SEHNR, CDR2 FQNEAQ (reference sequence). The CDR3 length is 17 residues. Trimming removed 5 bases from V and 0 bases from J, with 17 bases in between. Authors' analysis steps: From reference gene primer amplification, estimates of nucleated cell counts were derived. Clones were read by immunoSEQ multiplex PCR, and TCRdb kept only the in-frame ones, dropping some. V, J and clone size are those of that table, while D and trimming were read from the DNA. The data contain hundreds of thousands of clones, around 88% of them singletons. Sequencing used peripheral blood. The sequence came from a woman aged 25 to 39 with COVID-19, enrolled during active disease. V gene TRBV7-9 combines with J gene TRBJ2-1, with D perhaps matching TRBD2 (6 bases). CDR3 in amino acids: CASSQSTRSLSYNEQFF. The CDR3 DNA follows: TGTGCCAGCAGCCAATCGACTAGAAGTCTCTCCTACAATGAGCAGTTCTTC.